This record covers a single T cell receptor beta chain. This entry comes from a study of T cell repertoires in cytomegalovirus infection. TCRdb used MiXCR to reprocess the reads, holding one entry per CDR3 protein. The table includes 630,000 or so distinct CDR3 sequences, 24% detected once. This CDR3 region has 15 residues. The germline gives CDR1 SGHDN, CDR2 FVKESK. Trimming cost V 0 bases and J 6 bases; bases outside gene matches: 4. The chain carries TRBV14 and TRBJ2-2; 7 bases agree with TRBD1. The origin of this receptor is a human donor in good health (CMV status not recorded). Some clones in this sample may be carry-over from other donors' samples. Material for sequencing was CD8+ T cells from PBMCs. The CDR3 bases are TGTGCCAGCAGCCAAGAATCGAGGGGGCCCGGGGAGCTGTTTTTT. Its translation: CASSQESRGPGELFF.